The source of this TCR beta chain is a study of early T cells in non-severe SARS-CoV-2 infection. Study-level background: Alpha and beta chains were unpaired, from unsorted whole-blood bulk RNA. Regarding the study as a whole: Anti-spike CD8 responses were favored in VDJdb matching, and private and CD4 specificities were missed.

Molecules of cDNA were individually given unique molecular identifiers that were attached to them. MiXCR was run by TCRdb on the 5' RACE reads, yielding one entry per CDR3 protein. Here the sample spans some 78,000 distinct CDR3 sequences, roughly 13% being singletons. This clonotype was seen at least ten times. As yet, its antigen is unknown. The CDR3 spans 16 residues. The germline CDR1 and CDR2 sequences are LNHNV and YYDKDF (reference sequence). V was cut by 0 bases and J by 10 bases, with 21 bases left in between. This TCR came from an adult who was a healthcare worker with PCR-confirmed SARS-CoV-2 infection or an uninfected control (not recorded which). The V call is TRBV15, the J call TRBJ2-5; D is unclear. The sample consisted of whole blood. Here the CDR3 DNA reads TGTGCCACCAGCAGAGATAAGGGTGGACCCACCGGGCACCAGTACTTC. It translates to CATSRDKGGPTGHQYF.